This T cell receptor beta chain was identified in a study of glioma-infiltrating T cells after dendritic cell vaccination. The wider study: Treatment, given 2003 to 2012, was autologous tumor lysate-pulsed dendritic cell vaccination.

Sample time point: after dendritic cell vaccination, including at tumor progression/relapse. CDR1 is SGHNT and CDR2 is YYREEE in the germline V gene (reference sequence). The CDR3 has 16 residues. Trimming removed 3 bases at V and 7 bases at J, with 22 bases between. The immunoSEQ assay amplified TCRB CDR3 from up to roughly 2 ug DNA. The primer mix had 60 V beta and 13 J beta primers. Measured with immunoSEQ multiplex PCR; TCRdb has only the in-frame clones, and not every one. The data show 72,000 or so clones, around nine tenths seen once. The sample holds a few counts of this clone. The sample in question was blood, obtained after dendritic cell vaccination. The chain joins TRBV5-4 to TRBJ1-1; possible D gene TRBD1, 5 bases. The TCR comes from a human donor with glioblastoma. The CDR3 DNA is TGTGCCAGCAGCTCCGGGAGAGGGGATATCAACGTTGAAGCTTTCTTT. It specifies CASSSGRGDINVEAFF.